Below, 8 T cell receptor beta chains from the same sample are listed, as sequenced in a study of blood T cell repertoires in COVID-19. TCRdb's table, derived via immunoSEQ multiplex PCR, lists solely in-frame clones and lacks some. Of tens of thousands of clones listed, around 80% are singletons. The sample taken for sequencing was peripheral blood. These receptors were taken from a man older than 75 with active or convalescent COVID-19.

This clone has a single count. The chain couples TRBV5-4 to TRBJ2-5, with a tentative D call TRBD2 (6 bases). Germline lookup yields CDR1 SGHNT and CDR2 YYREEE (reference sequence). The CDR3 consists of 15 residues. V lost 0 bases and J lost 4, with 13 bases in between. The CDR3 sequence: CASSLDVGGGETQYF. The DNA of the CDR3 is TGTGCCAGCAGCTTGGATGTGGGGGGTGGAGAGACCCAGTACTTC.

The chain joins TRBV6-5 to TRBJ2-1, with 10 bases aligning to TRBD1. CDR1 and CDR2 from the germline V gene are MNHEY and SVGAGI. The CDR3 has 14 residues. Trimming cost V 6 bases and J 9 bases; bases outside gene matches: 8. This CDR3 reads CASRTGTGAPEQFF. The CDR3 DNA follows: TGTGCCAGCAGAACCGGGACAGGGGCCCCTGAGCAGTTCTTC.

This clone was detected only a few times. CDR3 DNA: TGTGCCAGCAGCCAAGTCTGGACAGGGGGCCACAGCTCCTACGAGCAGTACTTC. Translation gives CASSQVWTGGHSSYEQYF. The rearrangement uses TRBV4-2 and TRBJ2-7; 11 bases align to TRBD1. The CDR3 is 18 residues long. CDR1 LGHNA and CDR2 YNFKEQ come from the germline V gene. V lost 1 base, J lost 0 bases, and 8 bases stayed unmatched.

This sequence joins TRBV5-1 and TRBJ2-3; 10 bases map to TRBD1. Germline CDR1 and CDR2: SGHRS and YFSETQ. This CDR3 has 16 residues. V was pared by 0 bases and J by 6 bases, with 7 bases of the junction left unmatched. This CDR3 reads CASSLGVTGGADTQYF. Written as DNA, the CDR3 is TGCGCCAGCAGCTTGGGAGTGACAGGGGGCGCGGATACGCAGTATTTT.

The chain joins TRBV27 to TRBJ1-2, with 8 bases matching TRBD1. The junction had 2 bases not matched to a gene; V was cut back by 7 bases and J by 1 base. This CDR3 is 13 amino acids long. Germline values: CDR1 MNHEY, CDR2 SMNVEV (reference sequence). Here the CDR3 reads CASKTGVNYGYTF. CDR3 bases: TGTGCCAGCAAGACAGGGGTTAACTATGGCTACACCTTC.

The V and J genes are TRBV5-1 and TRBJ2-5; 15 bases line up with TRBD2. Unmatched junction bases numbered 19, after V lost 3 bases and J lost 7 bases. This CDR3 comprises 20 residues. Germline CDR1 and CDR2: SGHRS and YFSETQ. The CDR3 is CASSSVPPGTSGGRGGTQYF. The CDR3, as DNA: TGCGCCAGCAGCTCGGTACCCCCCGGGACTAGCGGGGGGCGTGGTGGGACCCAGTACTTC. The entire variable domain, with the rest obtained from reference TRBV5-1 and TRBJ2-5, is as follows: KAGVTQTPRYLIKTRGQQVTLSCSPISGHRSVSWYQQTPGQGLQFLFEYFSETQRNKGNFPGRFSGRQFSNSRSEMNVSTLELGDSALYLCASSSVPPGTSGGRGGTQYFGPGTRLLVL.

J is TRBJ2-1 and V is TRBV2; 7 bases fit TRBD2. CDR3 size: 14 residues. The germline CDR1 and CDR2 sequences are SNHLY and FYNNEI. With 8 bases clipped from V and 8 bases from J, the junction kept 12 bases outside the gene matches. The CDR3 nucleotides are TGTGCCAGCCTAGGCGCGGGAGTGGGGCATGAGCAGTTCTTC. Protein sequence: CASLGAGVGHEQFF. Full variable domain (outside the CDR3, taken from reference TRBV2 and TRBJ2-1): EPEVTQTPSHQVTQMGQEVILRCVPISNHLYFYWYRQILGQKVEFLVSFYNNEISEKSEIFDDQFSVERPDGSNFTLKIRSTKLEDSAMYFCASLGAGVGHEQFFGPGTRLTVL.

The chain employs TRBV28 and TRBJ2-6, with D perhaps matching TRBD2 (6 bases). Germline V gives CDR1 MDHEN, CDR2 SYDVKM. This CDR3 contains 14 residues. CDR3 bases: TGTGCTGTGTTGCGGGGCTCTGGGGCCAACGTCCTGACTTTC. Its protein product is CAVLRGSGANVLTF.